The clone carrying this T cell receptor (beta chain) was counted ten times or more. Its antigen is unidentified. Both iRepertoire HTBI primers and Arm-PCR of CDR3 regions were used to build the TCR beta libraries. From the multiplex PCR reads, TCRdb called clonotypes with MiXCR, one entry per CDR3 protein. There are 450,000 or so distinct CDR3 sequences in the sample; around 20% occur only once, and less than 9% lies in the top ten. Germline V CDR1 and CDR2: MNHNS, SASEGT. Trimming shortened V by 6 bases and J by 6 bases, and 14 bases separated the two germline ends. The CDR3 is made up of 13 amino acids. The data belong to a study of regulatory T cells in long-lasting Graves disease. The time point was: persistent/refractory GD, antithyroid drugs over 5 years with positive TRAb. From PBMCs, RNA was extracted and then used to make the TCR library. EDTA tubes received approximately 9 milliliters of drawn peripheral blood.

Study-level results: Persistent patients shared 2,741 public clonotypes among themselves. Newly diagnosed patients shared fewer, at about a thousand.

The sample consisted of peripheral blood mononuclear cells (PBMCs), taken when the disease was refractory, from a patient treated with antithyroid drugs. The rearrangement joins TRBV6-1 to TRBJ1-2; D might be TRBD1 (6 bases). The source of this sequence is a female donor with Graves disease. The CDR3 loop reads CASSRTDLDGYTF. For the CDR3, the DNA is TGTGCCAGCAGCCGGACAGATCTGGATGGCTACACCTTC.